Listed below are T cell receptor beta chains from one sample, sequenced in a study of blood T cell repertoires in COVID-19. Repertoires were generated with immunoSEQ multiplex PCR, while TCRdb's copy carries only in-frame clones and drops some. The table has about 160,000 clones, 70% to 90% seen once. The sequencing input was PBMCs or T cells enriched from blood (not recorded which). Every receptor here comes from a woman aged 45-60 years who had recovered from COVID-19. CDR3s include the opening cysteine and the closing phenylalanine or tryptophan. The D gene is left open where the match is weak. Size is omitted from some rows. Given values are once, few, many or a class for expanded clones.

>TRBD2|TRBV6-2/TRBV6-3|.|TRBJ2-3
CASSASGNTDTQYF
TGTGCCAGCAGTGCTAGCGGCAACACAGATACGCAGTATTTT
>TRBD2|TRBV11-3|.|TRBJ2-3
CASRQNLAGGLTDTQYF
TGTGCGAGCCGACAGAACCTAGCGGGGGGCCTCACAGATACGCAGTATTTT
>.|TRBV5-4|.|TRBJ1-2
CASSLAETPVYGYTF
TGTGCCAGCAGCTTGGCCGAGACACCGGTCTATGGCTACACCTTC
>.|TRBV19|.|TRBJ1-1
CASSIVAGNTEAFF
TGTGCCAGTAGTATAGTCGCAGGAAACACTGAAGCTTTCTTT
>TRBD1|TRBV7-2|once|TRBJ2-7
CASSLGQGGTYEQYF
TGTGCCAGCAGCCTGGGACAGGGGGGCACCTACGAGCAGTACTTC
>.|TRBV4-1|.|TRBJ2-5
CASSQNGVAGIQETQYF
TGCGCCAGCAGCCAGAATGGGGTGGCGGGGATCCAAGAGACCCAGTACTTC
>.|TRBV19|.|TRBJ1-2
CASSILRTPGGYTF
TGTGCCAGTAGTATCCTCAGGACCCCGGGGGGCTACACCTTC
>.|TRBV4-2|few|TRBJ2-3
CASSLQGDTQYF
TGTGCCAGCAGCCTTCAGGGGGATACGCAGTATTTT
>.|TRBV9|.|TRBJ2-7
CASSSGTNYEQYF
TGTGCCAGCAGCTCCGGGACAAACTACGAGCAGTACTTC
>.|TRBV18|.|TRBJ2-1
CASSVGVYNEQFF
TGTGCCAGCTCCGTGGGAGTATACAATGAGCAGTTCTTC
>TRBD2|TRBV7-2|.|TRBJ2-5
CASSGTAGAAETQYF
TGTGCCAGCAGCGGTACAGCGGGGGCGGCGGAGACCCAGTACTTC
>.|TRBV4-2|.|TRBJ1-4
CASSQGPGWRATNEKLFF
TGTGCTAGCAGCCAAGGGCCAGGGTGGAGAGCAACTAATGAAAAACTGTTTTTT
>.|TRBV29-1|once|TRBJ1-2
CSVGEFYGYTF
TGCAGCGTTGGGGAGTTCTATGGCTACACCTTC
>.|TRBV7-8|.|TRBJ2-5
CASTMEGTQYF
TGTGCCAGCACCATGGAGGGGACCCAGTACTTC
>.|TRBV11-2|.|TRBJ1-5
CASSLPGQPQHF
TGTGCCAGCAGCCTCCCAGGGCAGCCCCAGCATTTT
>TRBD1|TRBV29-1|.|TRBJ2-7
CSARDSIYEQYF
TGCAGCGCCCGGGACAGTATATACGAGCAGTACTTC
>TRBD1|TRBV6-5|.|TRBJ1-1
CASSIGTGHTEAFF
TGTGCCAGCAGTATAGGGACAGGGCACACTGAAGCTTTCTTT
>TRBD1|TRBV14|.|TRBJ2-7
CASSRTGTGYGDEQYF
TGTGCCAGCAGCCGCACCGGGACAGGCTATGGGGACGAGCAGTACTTC